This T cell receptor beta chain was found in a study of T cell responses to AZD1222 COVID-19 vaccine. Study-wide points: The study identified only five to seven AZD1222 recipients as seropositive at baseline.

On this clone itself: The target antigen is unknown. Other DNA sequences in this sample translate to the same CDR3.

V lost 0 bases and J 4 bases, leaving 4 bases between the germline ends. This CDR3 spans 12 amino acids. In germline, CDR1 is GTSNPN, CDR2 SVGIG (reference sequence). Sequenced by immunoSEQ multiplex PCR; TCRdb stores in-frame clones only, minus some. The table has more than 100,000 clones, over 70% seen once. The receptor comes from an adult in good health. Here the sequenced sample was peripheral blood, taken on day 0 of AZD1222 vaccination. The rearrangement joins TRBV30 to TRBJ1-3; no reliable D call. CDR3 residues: CAWSVGGNTIYF. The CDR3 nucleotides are TGTGCCTGGAGTGTAGGGGGAAACACCATATATTTT.